The clone carrying this T cell receptor (beta chain) was counted many times. Stated time point: newly diagnosed GD, antithyroid drugs for less than 3 months. Extracted PBMC RNA gave rise to the TCR library. Relying on iRepertoire HTBI primers and Arm-PCR of CDR3 regions, the team built TCR beta libraries. TCRdb recomputed calls from the multiplex PCR reads with MiXCR, one row per CDR3 protein. This sample has approximately 350,000 distinct CDR3 sequences; around 15% occur once, and the top ten carry 20% to 25%. These data are taken from a study of regulatory T cells in long-lasting Graves disease. This sample also belongs to another study, concerning T cells in Graves' hyperthyroidism and ophthalmopathy.

Sequenced material: peripheral blood mononuclear cells (PBMCs), taken at new diagnosis, from a patient treated with antithyroid drugs. The receptor was derived from a woman under 30 with Graves disease.

The CDR3 DNA sequence: TGCAGTGGATACCTAGTTGGAGAGCAGTACTTC. This sequence encodes CSGYLVGEQYF. V gene TRBV20-1 combines with J gene TRBJ2-7, with no clear D. Between the trimmed V and J ends, which lost 7 bases and 7 bases, there was a span of 14 bases. CDR1 is DFQATT and CDR2 is SNEGSKA in the germline V gene (reference sequence). The CDR3 has 11 amino acids.